This is a list of T cell receptor beta chains from one sample in a study of PD-1 blockade in classical Hodgkin lymphoma. Sequencing was performed with immunoSEQ multiplex PCR; in TCRdb, only in-frame clones are kept and a portion is missing. The sample lists tens of thousands of clones, 75% to 95% occurring once. Sequenced material: peripheral blood mononuclear cells (PBMCs), taken before the fourth cycle of nivolumab. These receptors all stem from a human donor with classical Hodgkin lymphoma. The conserved cysteine and the conserved F or W are not part of the CDR3 here. Fields, in order: D gene, V gene, J gene, CDR3 protein. The D gene is left open where the match is weak.

TRBD2	TRBV9	TRBJ2-3	ASSETSGGAGDTQY
TRBD1	TRBV7-9	TRBJ1-2	ASSSGGDGYT
.	TRBV11-3	TRBJ1-4	ARGAPERTFNEKLF
TRBD1	TRBV6-1	TRBJ2-1	ASSATGGLQWEQF
TRBD1	TRBV7-8	TRBJ1-5	ASSLARQGAQPQH
.	TRBV27	TRBJ1-2	ASSLGRGAAYGYT
TRBD1	TRBV5-1	TRBJ2-1	ASSDGTGTWNEQF
.	TRBV29-1	TRBJ2-1	SVGGVSYNEQF
.	TRBV2	TRBJ2-2	ASSEGQGFAGELF
.	TRBV7-9	TRBJ2-3	ASSLIDADTDTQY
TRBD2	TRBV7-2	TRBJ2-5	ASSPSSGGAWETQY
.	TRBV10-3	TRBJ1-1	AISGGLGNPNTEAF
.	TRBV6-1	TRBJ1-2	ASSEVQGTYGYT
TRBD1	TRBV11-2	TRBJ1-2	ASSLRGDRLYGYT
.	TRBV21-1	TRBJ1-6	ASPRGGSSSPLH
.	TRBV7-9	TRBJ1-1	ASSLAGLNTEAF
TRBD1	TRBV6-5	TRBJ2-7	ASSYSDRDHEQY
.	TRBV7-6	TRBJ2-7	ASSLGADYEQY
TRBD2	TRBV2	TRBJ2-1	ASSLTSGGINEQF
TRBD2	TRBV14	TRBJ2-1	ASSQEGTSGDNEQF
.	TRBV4-1	TRBJ1-1	ASSQPEWGPLNTEAF
.	TRBV7-9	TRBJ1-5	ASSLVGGAAGGDQPQH
.	TRBV11-2	TRBJ2-7	ASSPSFAGAGFSYEQY
.	TRBV7-3	TRBJ1-1	ASSWGAETEAF
.	TRBV30	TRBJ2-3	AWMASADTQY
.	TRBV7-8	TRBJ1-2	ASSLPPRTTGNYGYT
.	TRBV19	TRBJ1-5	ASSPDSEAQH
.	TRBV19	TRBJ1-2	ASSIVGFGELLYGYT
.	TRBV6-6	TRBJ1-5	ASSFLGTPWVQPQH
.	TRBV15	TRBJ2-3	ATSRDRTGDTQY
.	TRBV7-8	TRBJ1-1	ASSLGAPNTEAF
.	TRBV30	TRBJ1-5	AWSDIQGNQPQH
.	TRBV19	TRBJ2-7	ASSPEGILYEQY
TRBD2	TRBV19	TRBJ2-1	ATTSGSYNEQF
.	TRBV30	TRBJ2-7	AWSLHLRYEQY
TRBD1	TRBV10-3	TRBJ2-5	AISDPGQGPETQY
.	TRBV29-1	TRBJ2-7	SAATSSYEQY
.	TRBV9	TRBJ1-6	ASSPQGSLNSPLH
.	TRBV27	TRBJ1-4	ASSPWMGEKLF
.	TRBV7-3	TRBJ1-4	ASSLRDIGRRTTNEKLF
.	TRBV6-5	TRBJ1-3	ASSPSPGIGNTIY